A single sample is the source of the 21 T cell receptor beta chains below, sequenced in a study of blood T cell repertoires in COVID-19. The table came from immunoSEQ multiplex PCR; TCRdb's copy has only in-frame clones and leaves some out. The repertoire holds a few hundred thousand clones, with 84% as singletons. What was sequenced was peripheral blood. The source of these receptors is a man aged 35 to 55 who had recovered from COVID-19.

This chain joins TRBV10-2 and TRBJ2-5; D possibly corresponds to TRBD1 (5 bases). CDR3 length: 13 residues. Germline values: CDR1 WSHSY, CDR2 SAAADI. Trimming cost V 5 bases and J 5 bases, with 12 bases left between them. CDR3 region: CASSSQGSETQYF. CDR3 bases: TGCGCCAGCAGTTCGCAGGGATCGGAGACCCAGTACTTC.

The chain links TRBV12-5 to TRBJ1-5, with D hard to call. The CDR3 is made up of 14 amino acids. Trimming left V 0 bases short and J 6 bases short, with 9 bases between. Germline CDR1 reads LGHNT; CDR2 reads FRNRAP. CDR3 sequence reads: CASGLVASGQPQHF. In DNA form, the CDR3 reads TGTGCTAGTGGTTTGGTAGCGAGTGGTCAGCCCCAGCATTTT.

The rearrangement links TRBV2 to TRBJ1-6; tentatively, D is TRBD1 (5 bases). Germline-derived CDR1 and CDR2 are SNHLY and FYNNEI. There are 14 residues in the CDR3. V dropped 1 base and J dropped 5 bases, with 6 bases sitting between them. In nucleotides, the CDR3 is TGTGCCAGCAGTGAAGAGGGGCATAATTCACCCCTCCACTTT. Its translation: CASSEEGHNSPLHF.

V and J are TRBV6-5 and TRBJ2-7; TRBD1 agrees at 9 bases. Per germline, CDR1 MNHEY and CDR2 SVGAGI. Trimming cost V 4 bases and J 1 base; bases outside gene matches: 8. This CDR3 is built from 16 residues. In nucleotides, the CDR3 is TGTGCCAGCAGTTCAGGAGGGGACAGGGATTCCTACGAGCAGTACTTC. This translates into CASSSGGDRDSYEQYF.

This chain connects TRBV27 to TRBJ2-2; 7 bases fit TRBD1. V lost 5 bases, J lost 6 bases, and 9 bases stayed unmatched. Looked up from germline, CDR1 is MNHEY and CDR2 is SMNVEV (reference sequence). This CDR3 is built from 15 residues. DNA for the CDR3: TGTGCCAGCAGTCGTAACAGGGGTGGTTCCGGGGAGCTGTTTTTT. It encodes CASSRNRGGSGELFF.

This chain connects TRBV5-4 to TRBJ1-6; D perhaps matches TRBD1 (6 bases). Germline CDR1 SGHNT, CDR2 YYREEE (reference sequence). Between the trimmed V and J ends, which lost 0 bases and 7 bases, there was a span of 14 bases. This CDR3 region has 16 residues. DNA for the CDR3: TGTGCCAGCAGCTTGGAGACAGGAAGAATGAATTCACCCCTCCACTTT. Translation gives CASSLETGRMNSPLHF.

The genes are TRBV5-1 and TRBJ1-1; D uncertain. The CDR3 is 13 amino acids. Germline V lookup: CDR1 SGHRS, CDR2 YFSETQ. V was cut by 4 bases and J by 0 bases, with 7 bases left in between. The CDR3 region is CASSTAMNTEAFF. In DNA, the CDR3 is TGCGCCAGCAGCACTGCAATGAACACTGAAGCTTTCTTT.

This clone was counted between two and nine times. CDR3 region: CASKGPLNTEAFF. In DNA, the CDR3 is TGTGCCTCTAAGGGGCCCCTGAACACTGAAGCTTTCTTT. The genes are TRBV30 and TRBJ1-1, with D possibly being TRBD1 (5 bases). Trimming shortened V by 7 bases and J by 0 bases, and 12 bases separated the two germline ends. This CDR3 is 13 amino acids long. Germline loops: CDR1 GTSNPN, CDR2 SVGIG (reference sequence).

This chain links TRBV5-1 with TRBJ1-1; TRBD1 might be the D (5 bases). Trimming took 4 bases from V and 3 from J, leaving 16 bases between them. CDR3 length equals 15 residues. CDR1 and CDR2 from the germline V gene are SGHRS and YFSETQ. The CDR3: CASSPLRGSDTEAFF. The CDR3 nucleotides are TGCGCCAGCAGCCCCCTTCGGGGGTCGGACACTGAAGCTTTCTTT. The entire variable domain, with the rest obtained from reference TRBV5-1 and TRBJ1-1, is as follows: KAGVTQTPRYLIKTRGQQVTLSCSPISGHRSVSWYQQTPGQGLQFLFEYFSETQRNKGNFPGRFSGRQFSNSRSEMNVSTLELGDSALYLCASSPLRGSDTEAFFGQGTRLTVV.

The V and J genes are TRBV6-2 or TRBV6-3 and TRBJ2-3; no clear D gene. The CDR3 is made up of 12 amino acids. V lost 3 bases and J lost 2, with 3 bases in between. Per germline, CDR1 MNHEY and CDR2 SVGEGT. CDR3 coding DNA: TGTGCCAGCAGTTATTACACAGATACGCAGTATTTT. Translation: CASSYYTDTQYF.

The V gene is TRBV21-1, the J gene TRBJ2-1; the table's D call of TRBD2 was not tested on the DNA. TRBV21-1 is given as a pseudogene. The CDR3 spans 17 residues. The CDR3 DNA follows: TGTGCCAGCAGCAAAGCGGATAGCGGGGGTACCTACAATGAGCAGTTCTTC. Translation gives CASSKADSGGTYNEQFF.

V gene TRBV7-9 combines with J gene TRBJ1-6; 8 bases are a match to TRBD1. The germline CDR1 and CDR2 sequences are SEHNR and FQNEAQ (reference sequence). This CDR3 spans 17 amino acids. The J segment lost 8 bases and the V segment lost 2 bases, leaving 11 bases of the junction unmatched. This chain's CDR3 is CASSLYVAGTGHSPLHF. The CDR3 bases are TGTGCCAGCAGCTTATACGTTGCTGGGACAGGACATTCACCCCTCCACTTT.

The chain has TRBV30 and TRBJ1-3, with TRBD1 as a possible D gene (5 bases). The CDR3 extends over 15 amino acids. Per germline, CDR1 GTSNPN and CDR2 SVGIG (reference sequence). V was pared by 5 bases and J by 4 bases, with 18 bases between. Written as DNA, the CDR3 is TGTGCCTGGCGGGACTTCACGGTGGGAGGAAACACCATATATTTT. This encodes CAWRDFTVGGNTIYF.

The genes are TRBV4-2 and TRBJ1-1, with TRBD1 matching 12 bases. This CDR3 region has 16 residues. The V gene's germline CDR1 is LGHNA and CDR2 YNFKEQ. V lost 4 bases to trimming and J lost 6 bases; unmatched junction nucleotides: 9. The CDR3 DNA sequence: TGTGCCAGCAGCCCCCAACCGGGACAGGGGGCACCTGAAGCTTTCTTT. As protein: CASSPQPGQGAPEAFF.

This clone was recorded only once. V gene TRBV7-2 combines with J gene TRBJ1-1; D is uncertain. V was clipped by 2 bases and J by 0 bases, with 13 bases between them. The CDR3 spans 16 residues. Germline-derived CDR1 and CDR2 are SGHTA and FQGNSA. CDR3 in DNA: TGTGCCAGCAGCTTAAAGTCAGGTAGTATGAACACTGAAGCTTTCTTT. This gives the protein CASSLKSGSMNTEAFF.

This chain joins TRBV7-2 and TRBJ1-5; TRBD1 matches 9 bases. Unmatched junction bases numbered 13, after V lost 4 bases and J lost 9 bases. CDR1 and CDR2 from the germline V gene are SGHTA and FQGNSA. The CDR3 consists of 16 residues. CDR3 nucleotides: TGTGCCAGCAGCTCACAAGGGACAGGGCCCTTTTGGCCCCAGCATTTT. Residues: CASSSQGTGPFWPQHF.

This clone was picked up a small number of times. This sequence joins TRBV2 and TRBJ2-7, with 7 bases lining up with TRBD2. The CDR3 contains 13 residues. The germline CDR1 and CDR2 sequences are SNHLY and FYNNEI. The V segment lost 11 bases and the J segment 7 bases; nucleotides outside the gene matches: 14. The CDR3 loop reads CAGGGLPGGEQYF. The DNA for the CDR3 is TGTGCCGGCGGCGGCCTCCCGGGGGGAGAGCAGTACTTC.

There are a few counts of this clone. This rearrangement joins TRBV5-5 to TRBJ2-7; 10 bases match TRBD1. V lost 2 bases, J lost 7 bases, and 6 bases stayed unmatched. The germline V gene has CDR1 SGHKS and CDR2 YYEKEE (reference sequence). This CDR3 comprises 14 residues. This CDR3 reads CASSFGTGESEQYF. CDR3 DNA sequence: TGTGCCAGCAGCTTTGGGACAGGGGAATCGGAGCAGTACTTC. Supplemented by reference TRBV5-5 and TRBJ2-7, the full variable domain reads DAGVTQSPTHLIKTRGQQVTLRCSPISGHKSVSWYQQVLGQGPQFIFQYYEKEERGRGNFPDRFSARQFPNYSSELNVNALLLGDSALYLCASSFGTGESEQYFGPGTRLTVT.

The chain links TRBV6-2 or TRBV6-3 to TRBJ2-1, with unresolved D. The germline CDR1 and CDR2 sequences are MNHEY and SVGEGT. The CDR3 consists of 13 residues. Trimming removed 5 bases at V and 4 bases at J, with 9 bases between. The DNA of the CDR3 is TGTGCCAGCAGTCTTGACACGTACAATGAGCAGTTCTTC. Translated: CASSLDTYNEQFF.

The V and J genes are TRBV5-4 and TRBJ1-3; TRBD1 aligns across 9 bases. J was trimmed by 4 bases and V by 4 bases; bases with no gene match: 3. Germline CDR1 is SGHNT and CDR2 is YYREEE (reference sequence). This CDR3 comprises 14 residues. The CDR3, as DNA: TGTGCCAGCAGCGGGGACAGGGCAGGAAACACCATATATTTT. Amino acids: CASSGDRAGNTIYF.

V usage is TRBV7-8 and J usage is TRBJ2-1, with TRBD1 matching 7 bases. The V gene end was trimmed by 0 bases and the J gene end by 9 bases; junction bases not matched to a gene: 11. The length of the CDR3 is 16 residues. The V gene's germline CDR1 is SGHVS and CDR2 FQNEAQ. CDR3 loop: CASSLARAGGLTEQFF. Here the CDR3 DNA reads TGTGCCAGCAGCTTAGCTCGGGCAGGGGGTCTCACTGAGCAGTTCTTC.